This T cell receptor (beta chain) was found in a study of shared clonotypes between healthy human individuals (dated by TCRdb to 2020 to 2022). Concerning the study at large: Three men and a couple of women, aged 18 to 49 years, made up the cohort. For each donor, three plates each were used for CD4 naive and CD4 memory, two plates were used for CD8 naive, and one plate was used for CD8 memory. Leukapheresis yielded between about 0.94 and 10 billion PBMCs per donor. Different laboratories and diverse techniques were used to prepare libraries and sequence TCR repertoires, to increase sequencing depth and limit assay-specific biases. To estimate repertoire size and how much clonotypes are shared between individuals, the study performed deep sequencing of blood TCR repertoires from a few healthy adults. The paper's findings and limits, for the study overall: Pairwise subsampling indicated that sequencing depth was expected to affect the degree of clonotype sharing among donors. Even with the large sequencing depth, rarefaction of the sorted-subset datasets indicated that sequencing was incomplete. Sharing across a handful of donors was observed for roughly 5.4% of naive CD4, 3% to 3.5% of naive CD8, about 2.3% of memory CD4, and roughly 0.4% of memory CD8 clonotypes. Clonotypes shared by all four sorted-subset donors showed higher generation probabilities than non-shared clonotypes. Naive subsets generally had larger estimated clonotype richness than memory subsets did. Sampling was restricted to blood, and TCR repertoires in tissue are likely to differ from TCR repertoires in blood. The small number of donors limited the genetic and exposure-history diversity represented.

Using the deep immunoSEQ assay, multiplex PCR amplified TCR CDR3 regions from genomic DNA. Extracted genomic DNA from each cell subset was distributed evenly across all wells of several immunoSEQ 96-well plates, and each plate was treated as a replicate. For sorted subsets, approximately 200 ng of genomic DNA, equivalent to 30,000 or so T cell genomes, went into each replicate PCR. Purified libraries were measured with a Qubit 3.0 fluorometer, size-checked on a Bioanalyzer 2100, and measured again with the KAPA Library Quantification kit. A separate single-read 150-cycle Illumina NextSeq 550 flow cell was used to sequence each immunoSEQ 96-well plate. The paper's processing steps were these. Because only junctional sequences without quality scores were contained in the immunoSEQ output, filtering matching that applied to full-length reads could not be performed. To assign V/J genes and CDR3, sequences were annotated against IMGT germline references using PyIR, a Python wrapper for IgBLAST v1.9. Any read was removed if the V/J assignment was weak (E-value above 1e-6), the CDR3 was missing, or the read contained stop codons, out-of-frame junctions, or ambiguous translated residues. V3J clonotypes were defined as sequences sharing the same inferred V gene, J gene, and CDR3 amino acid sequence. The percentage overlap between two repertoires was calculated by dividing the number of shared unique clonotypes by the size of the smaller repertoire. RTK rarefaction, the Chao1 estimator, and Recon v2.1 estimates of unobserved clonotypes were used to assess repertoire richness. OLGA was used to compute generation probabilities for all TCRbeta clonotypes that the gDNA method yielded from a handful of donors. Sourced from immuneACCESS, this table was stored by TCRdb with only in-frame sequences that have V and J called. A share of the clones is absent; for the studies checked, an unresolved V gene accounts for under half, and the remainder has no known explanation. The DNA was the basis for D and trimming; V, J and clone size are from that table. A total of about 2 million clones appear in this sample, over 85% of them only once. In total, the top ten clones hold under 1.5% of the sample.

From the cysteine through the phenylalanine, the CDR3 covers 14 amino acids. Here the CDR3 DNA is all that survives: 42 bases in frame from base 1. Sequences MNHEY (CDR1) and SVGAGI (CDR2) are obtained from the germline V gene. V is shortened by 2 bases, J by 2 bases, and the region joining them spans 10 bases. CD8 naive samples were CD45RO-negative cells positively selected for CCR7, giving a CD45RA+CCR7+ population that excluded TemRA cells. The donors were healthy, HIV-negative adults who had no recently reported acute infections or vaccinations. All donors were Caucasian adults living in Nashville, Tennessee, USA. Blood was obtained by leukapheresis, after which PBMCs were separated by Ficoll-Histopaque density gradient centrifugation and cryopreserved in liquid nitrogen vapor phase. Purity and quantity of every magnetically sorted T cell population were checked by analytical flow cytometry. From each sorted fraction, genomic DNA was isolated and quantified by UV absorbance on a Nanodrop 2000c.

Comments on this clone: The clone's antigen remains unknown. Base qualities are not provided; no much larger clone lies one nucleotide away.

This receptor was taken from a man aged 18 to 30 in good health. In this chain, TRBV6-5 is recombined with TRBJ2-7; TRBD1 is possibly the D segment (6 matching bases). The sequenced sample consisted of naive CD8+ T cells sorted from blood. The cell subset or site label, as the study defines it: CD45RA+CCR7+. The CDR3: CASSYTRTAYEQYF. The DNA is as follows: TGTGCCAGCAGTTACACTAGGACAGCCTACGAGCAGTACTTC.